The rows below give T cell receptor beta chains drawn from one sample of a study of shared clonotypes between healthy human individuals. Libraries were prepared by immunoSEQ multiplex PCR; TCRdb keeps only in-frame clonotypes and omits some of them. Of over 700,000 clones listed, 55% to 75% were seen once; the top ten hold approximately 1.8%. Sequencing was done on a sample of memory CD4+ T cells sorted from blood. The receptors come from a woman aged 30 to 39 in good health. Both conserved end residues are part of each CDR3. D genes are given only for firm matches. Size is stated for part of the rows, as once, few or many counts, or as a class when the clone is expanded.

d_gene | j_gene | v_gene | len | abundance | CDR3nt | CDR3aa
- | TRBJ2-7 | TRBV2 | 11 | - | TGTGCCAGCAGTCCAACGGGGGAGCAGTACTTC | CASSPTGEQYF
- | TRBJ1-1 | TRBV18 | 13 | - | TGTGCCAGCTCACCCCCTGGGGGCACTGAAGCTTTCTTT | CASSPPGGTEAFF
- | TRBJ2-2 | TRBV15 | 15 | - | TGTGCCACCAGCTCCTCGGAGGGAAACGGCGGGGAGCTGTTTTTT | CATSSSEGNGGELFF
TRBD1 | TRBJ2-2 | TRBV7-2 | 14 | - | TGTGCCAGTGAGACAGGGATTAACACCGGGGAGCTGTTTTTT | CASETGINTGELFF
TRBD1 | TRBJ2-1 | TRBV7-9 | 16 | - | TGTGCCAGCAGACCTGGGACAGGGGACTCCTACAATGAGCAGTTCTTC | CASRPGTGDSYNEQFF
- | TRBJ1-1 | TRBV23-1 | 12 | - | TGCGCCAGCAGGGATTGTCACACTGAAGCTTTCTTT | CASRDCHTEAFF
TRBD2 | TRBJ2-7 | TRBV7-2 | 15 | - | TGTGCCAGCAGCGAAGGACTAGCGGGAAGTTACGAGCAGTACTTC | CASSEGLAGSYEQYF
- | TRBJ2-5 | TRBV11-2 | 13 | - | TGTGCCAGCAGCCCCGACTGGCAAGAGACCCAGTACTTC | CASSPDWQETQYF
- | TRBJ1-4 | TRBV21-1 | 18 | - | TGTGCCAGCAGCAAAAGACAGGGGACTGACATGGCTAATGAAAAACTGTTTTTT | CASSKRQGTDMANEKLFF
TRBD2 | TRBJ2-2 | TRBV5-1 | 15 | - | TGCGCCAGCAGCCCTAGCGGGACCCTCACCGGGGAGCTGTTTTTT | CASSPSGTLTGELFF
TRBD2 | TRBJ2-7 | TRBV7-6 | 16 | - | TGTGCCAGCAGCTTAGCCTACGTGGCTAGCGGGAGCGAGCAGTACTTC | CASSLAYVASGSEQYF
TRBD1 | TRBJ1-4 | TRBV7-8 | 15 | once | TGTGCCAGCAGCTGGGACAGAGCAACTAATGAAAAACTGTTTTTT | CASSWDRATNEKLFF
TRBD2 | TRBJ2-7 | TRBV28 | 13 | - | TGTGCCAGCAGGAGGACTAGCGGCTACGAGCAGTACTTC | CASRRTSGYEQYF
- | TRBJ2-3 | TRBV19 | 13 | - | TGTGCCAGTAGTATTCGGGACACAGATACGCAGTATTTT | CASSIRDTDTQYF
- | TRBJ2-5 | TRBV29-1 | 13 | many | TGCAGCGTTTCCCCTCGATTGCTGGAGACCCAGTACTTC | CSVSPRLLETQYF
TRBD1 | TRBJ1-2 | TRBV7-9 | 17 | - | TGTGCCAGCAGCGAACGGACAGGGGGCATTGGAGTCTATGGCTACACCTTC | CASSERTGGIGVYGYTF
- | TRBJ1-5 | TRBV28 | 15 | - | TGTGCCAGCAGGGGGCAGGGGCCCAGCAATCAGCCCCAGCATTTT | CASRGQGPSNQPQHF
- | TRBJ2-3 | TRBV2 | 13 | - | TGTGCCAGCAGTTGGATAAATCCGGATACGCAGTATTTT | CASSWINPDTQYF
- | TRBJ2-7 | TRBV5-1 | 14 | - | TGCGCCAGCAGCTTGTGGACGGCCTCCTACGAGCAGTACTTC | CASSLWTASYEQYF
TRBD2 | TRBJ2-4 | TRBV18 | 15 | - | TGTGCCAGCCCTGCAGGGAGGGGAGCCAAAAACATTCAGTACTTC | CASPAGRGAKNIQYF
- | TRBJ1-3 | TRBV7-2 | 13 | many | TGTGCCAGCAGCTTACAGGAGGGAAACACCATATATTTT | CASSLQEGNTIYF
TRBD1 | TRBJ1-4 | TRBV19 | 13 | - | TGTGCCAGTCGGGACAGGGAAAATGAAAAACTGTTTTTT | CASRDRENEKLFF
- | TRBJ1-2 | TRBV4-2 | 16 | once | TGTGCCAGCAGCTTCTACGGTGGCAGCCTTAAATCAGGCTACACCTTC | CASSFYGGSLKSGYTF
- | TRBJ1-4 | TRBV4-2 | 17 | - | TGTGCCAGCAGCCAAGAGGGGGGAGGGAGGACTAATGAAAAACTGTTTTTT | CASSQEGGGRTNEKLFF
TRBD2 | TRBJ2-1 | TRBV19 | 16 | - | TGTGCCAGTAGTACGCCCGGGACTAGCGGGAGCAATGAGCAGTTCTTC | CASSTPGTSGSNEQFF
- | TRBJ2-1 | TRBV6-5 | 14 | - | TGTGCCAGCAGGTCACTAGCCCTTTACAATGAGCAGTTCTTC | CASRSLALYNEQFF
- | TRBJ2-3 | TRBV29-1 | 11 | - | TGCAGCGTGACAGAACCTCTTACGCAGTATTTT | CSVTEPLTQYF
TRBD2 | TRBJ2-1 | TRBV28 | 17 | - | TGTGCCAGCAGTTTATGGGGGAGGGCTAGCGGTAACAATGAGCAGTTCTTC | CASSLWGRASGNNEQFF
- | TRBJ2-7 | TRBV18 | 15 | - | TGTGCCAGCTCACTAACCAAAGTTGAAGGTTACGAGCAGTACTTC | CASSLTKVEGYEQYF
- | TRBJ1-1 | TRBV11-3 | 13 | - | TGTGCCAGCAGCTTAGCGATGGGAACTGAAGCTTTCTTT | CASSLAMGTEAFF
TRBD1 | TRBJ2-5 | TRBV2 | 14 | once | TGTGCCAGCAGCCCAGGACAGGTCCCACAGACCCAGTACTTC | CASSPGQVPQTQYF
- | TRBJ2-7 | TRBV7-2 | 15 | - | TGTGCCAGCAGCTTGGCGGGACGACCGTCCTACGAGCAGTACTTC | CASSLAGRPSYEQYF
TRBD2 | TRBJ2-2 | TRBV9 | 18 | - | TGTGCCAGCAGTCGACCGGGACTAGCCGAAAAAAAGGCCGGGGAGCTGTTTTTT | CASSRPGLAEKKAGELFF
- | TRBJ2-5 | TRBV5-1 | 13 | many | TGCGCCAGCAGCTTCGGGCAGGGAGAGACCCAGTACTTC | CASSFGQGETQYF
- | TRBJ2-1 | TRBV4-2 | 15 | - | TGTGCCAGCAGCCAAATTCCCTACTCCTACAATGAGCAGTTCTTC | CASSQIPYSYNEQFF
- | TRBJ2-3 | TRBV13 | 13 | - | TGTGCCAGCAGCTCCCGGGGTGGAGATACGCAGTATTTT | CASSSRGGDTQYF
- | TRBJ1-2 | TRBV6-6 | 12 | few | TGTGCCAGCGTTGGCGGCGCCTATGGCTACACCTTC | CASVGGAYGYTF
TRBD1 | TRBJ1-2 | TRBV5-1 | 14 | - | TGCGCCAGCAGCTTCGATGTATACAGGGGAGGCTACACCTTC | CASSFDVYRGGYTF
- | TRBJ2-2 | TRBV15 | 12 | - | TGTGCCACCAGCAGATCAGTCGGGGAGCTGTTTTTT | CATSRSVGELFF
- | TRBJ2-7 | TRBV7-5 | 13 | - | TGTGTCAGAAATCCGGCCCCCTCCTACGAGCAGTACTTC | CVRNPAPSYEQYF
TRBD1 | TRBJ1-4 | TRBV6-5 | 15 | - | TGTGCCAGCAGTTACTCGAGACAGGGGAGGGAAAAACTGTTTTTT | CASSYSRQGREKLFF
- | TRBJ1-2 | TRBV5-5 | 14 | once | TGTGCCAGCAGCCCTGGCGCGGGAAACTATGGCTACACCTTC | CASSPGAGNYGYTF
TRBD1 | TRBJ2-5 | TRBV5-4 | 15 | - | TGTGCCAGCAGCTCCGGACAGGGCCCGCAAGAGACCCAGTACTTC | CASSSGQGPQETQYF
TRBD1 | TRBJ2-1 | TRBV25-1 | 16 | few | TGTGCCAGCAGTGATCGGGACAGGGACCAGACGGATGAGCAGTTCTTC | CASSDRDRDQTDEQFF
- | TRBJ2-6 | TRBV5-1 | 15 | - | TGCGCCAGCAGCTTGGGGGGCTCTGGGGCCAACGTCCTGACTTTC | CASSLGGSGANVLTF
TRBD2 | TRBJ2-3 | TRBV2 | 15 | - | TGTGCCAGCAGTGGACTAGCGGGTATCGCAGATACGCAGTATTTT | CASSGLAGIADTQYF
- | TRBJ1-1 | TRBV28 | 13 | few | TGTGCCAGCCTAGATCTCATGAACACTGAAGCTTTCTTT | CASLDLMNTEAFF
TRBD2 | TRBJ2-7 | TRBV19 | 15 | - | TGTGCCAGTAGTCGACTAGCGGGGACCTCCTACGAGCAGTACTTC | CASSRLAGTSYEQYF
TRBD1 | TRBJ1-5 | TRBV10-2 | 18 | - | TGCGCCAGCAGTCCCTGGACACCGACCGGGACAGGGGTTCAGCCCCAGCATTTT | CASSPWTPTGTGVQPQHF
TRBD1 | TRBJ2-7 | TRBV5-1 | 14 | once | TGCGCCAGCAGAGATCGGACAGGGCAGAACGAGCAGTACTTC | CASRDRTGQNEQYF
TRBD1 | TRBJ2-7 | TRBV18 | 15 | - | TGTGCCAGCTCACCGATGACAGGGGGACGGAACGAGCAGTACTTC | CASSPMTGGRNEQYF
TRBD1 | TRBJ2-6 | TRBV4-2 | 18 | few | TGTGCCAGCAGCCAAGGGACAGGGTCAGCCTCTGGGGCCAACGTCCTGACTTTC | CASSQGTGSASGANVLTF
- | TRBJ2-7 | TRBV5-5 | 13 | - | TGTGCCAGCAGCTTGGGGACAGAAGACGAGCAGTACTTC | CASSLGTEDEQYF
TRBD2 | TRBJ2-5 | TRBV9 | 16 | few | TGTGCCAGCAGCGAGCCGGGACTAGCGGGATTTGAGACCCAGTACTTC | CASSEPGLAGFETQYF
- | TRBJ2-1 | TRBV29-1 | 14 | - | TGCAGCGTTGTCAGGGGCGGGTCCTACAATGAGCAGTTCTTC | CSVVRGGSYNEQFF